The next 30 T cell receptor beta chains were all read from a single sample in a study of blood T cell repertoires in COVID-19. The repertoire was sequenced with immunoSEQ multiplex PCR; TCRdb's copy has only in-frame clones and lacks some. Of around 170,000 clones listed, 80% are singletons. Sequences were obtained from PBMCs or T cells enriched from blood (not recorded which). All receptors derive from a man aged 55 to 70 who had been exposed to COVID-19.

The gene calls are TRBV30 and TRBJ1-2, with no clear D. Trimming cost V 4 bases and J 3 bases, with 6 bases left between them. CDR1 and CDR2 (germline): GTSNPN, SVGIG (reference sequence). The CDR3 totals 11 residues. For the CDR3, the DNA is TGTGCCTGGACTACCGACTATGGCTACACCTTC. Amino acids: CAWTTDYGYTF. The whole variable domain, remainder taken from reference TRBV30 and TRBJ1-2, is SQTIHQWPATLVQPVGSPLSLECTVEGTSNPNLYWYRQAAGRGLQLLFYSVGIGQISSEVPQNLSASRPQDRQFILSSKKLLLSDSGFYLCAWTTDYGYTFGSGTRLTVV.

The V and J genes are TRBV11-3 and TRBJ2-5, with 7 bases fitting TRBD1. J gave up 4 bases and V 2 bases, and 1 base lay outside the gene matches. This CDR3 region has 13 residues. Germline values: CDR1 SGHNT, CDR2 YENEEA. The CDR3 sequence is CASSLRQGETQYF. CDR3 nucleotide sequence: TGTGCCAGCAGCTTACGACAGGGAGAGACCCAGTACTTC.

The V call is TRBV4-3, the J call TRBJ2-6; possible D gene TRBD2, 5 bases. Deletions cut 1 base from V and 2 bases from J, with 6 bases between. The CDR3 contains 15 residues. Germline V gene sequence: CDR1 LGHNA, CDR2 YSLEER. CDR3 loop: CASSQVGTGANVLTF. Here the CDR3 DNA reads TGCGCCAGCAGCCAAGTCGGGACTGGGGCCAACGTCCTGACTTTC.

V and J are TRBV5-8 and TRBJ1-5; D uncertain. CDR1 is SGHTS, CDR2 YDEGEE, per germline. The ends were cut back, 4 bases at V and 4 bases at J, with 12 bases in the middle. The CDR3 has 14 residues. CDR3 coding DNA: TGTGCCAGCAGCCCCCGCGTGATTAATCAGCCCCAGCATTTT. It yields the protein CASSPRVINQPQHF.

The gene calls are TRBV24-1 and TRBJ2-1; 9 bases match TRBD1. Germline CDR1 KGHDR, CDR2 SFDVKD. The CDR3 has 16 residues. V was pared by 4 bases and J by 1 base, with 4 bases of the junction left unmatched. This CDR3 is CATSDTGTGSYNEQFF. The CDR3 nucleotides read TGTGCCACCAGTGACACCGGGACAGGGTCCTACAATGAGCAGTTCTTC.

V usage is TRBV28 and J usage is TRBJ2-7, with D uncertain. There are 16 residues in the CDR3. Trimming took 3 bases from V and 0 from J, leaving 15 bases between them. Germline CDR1 MDHEN, CDR2 SYDVKM. The CDR3 coding sequence is TGTGCCAGCAGTTTTTTCTCAAGCCCCGCCTCCTACGAGCAGTACTTC. Its translation is CASSFFSSPASYEQYF.

This clone was observed a handful of times. This rearrangement joins TRBV10-1 to TRBJ1-2; 7 bases line up with TRBD1. The V segment lost 8 bases and the J segment 2 bases; nucleotides outside the gene matches: 5. This CDR3 contains 13 residues. The germline V gene has CDR1 WNHNN and CDR2 SYGVQD (reference sequence). The CDR3 protein is CASHDRVNYGYTF. CDR3 nucleotide sequence: TGCGCCAGCCACGACAGGGTGAACTATGGCTACACCTTC.

V usage is TRBV4-3 and J usage is TRBJ1-3, with D possibly TRBD1 on 5 matching bases. The germline CDR1 and CDR2 sequences are LGHNA and YSLEER. V was pared by 0 bases and J by 4 bases, with 13 bases between. This CDR3 region has 16 residues. CDR3 sequence: CASSQDSTGLGNTIYF. The CDR3 region has the DNA TGCGCCAGCAGCCAAGATTCTACAGGTCTGGGAAACACCATATATTTT.

This clone appeared once. This CDR3 is CASSSPGGGYTF. For the CDR3, the DNA is TGTGCCAGCAGTTCCCCCGGAGGCGGCTACACCTTC. V and J are TRBV12-3 or TRBV12-4 and TRBJ1-2; D is ambiguous. This CDR3 comprises 12 residues. V lost 4 bases, J lost 8 bases, and 11 bases lay in between.

The chain recombines TRBV5-1 with TRBJ2-1, with 11 bases identical to TRBD1. The CDR3 extends over 17 amino acids. Germline V lookup: CDR1 SGHRS, CDR2 YFSETQ. Trimming cost V 3 bases and J 7 bases; bases outside gene matches: 12. CDR3 loop: CASSSEAGTGGSNEQFF. For the CDR3, the DNA is TGCGCCAGCAGCTCGGAGGCCGGGACAGGGGGTTCGAATGAGCAGTTCTTC. The variable domain in full, with the rest retrieved from reference TRBV5-1 and TRBJ2-1, is KAGVTQTPRYLIKTRGQQVTLSCSPISGHRSVSWYQQTPGQGLQFLFEYFSETQRNKGNFPGRFSGRQFSNSRSEMNVSTLELGDSALYLCASSSEAGTGGSNEQFFGPGTRLTVL.

The genes are TRBV11-1 and TRBJ2-1; the match to TRBD2 covers 13 bases. Germline lookup yields CDR1 SGHAT and CDR2 FQDESV (reference sequence). V lost 6 bases and J lost 5; bases outside the gene matches: 4. CDR3 length: 15 residues. CDR3 sequence: CASSGTSGNNNEQFF. The CDR3, as DNA: TGTGCCAGCAGTGGGACTAGCGGGAACAACAATGAGCAGTTCTTC.

The chain carries TRBV3-1 (or the pseudogene TRBV3-2) and TRBJ1-2; TRBD1 is a possible D gene (5 bases). Germline CDR1 LGHDT, CDR2 YNNKEL (reference sequence). The ends were cut back, 3 bases at V and 4 bases at J, with 15 bases in the middle. The CDR3 is 15 residues long. CDR3 amino acids: CASSQAGGGGYGYTF. The CDR3 DNA reads TGTGCCAGCAGCCAGGCCGGGGGGGGAGGCTATGGCTACACCTTC.

Only a few counts were recorded for this clone. At the DNA level, this CDR3 is encoded by other sequences in the same sample as well. V and J are TRBV12-3 or TRBV12-4 and TRBJ1-2; D not resolved. Trimming took 1 base from V and 7 from J, leaving 7 bases between them. CDR3 length: 12 residues. The CDR3 region is CASSLDRAGYTF. The CDR3 region has the DNA TGTGCCAGCAGTTTAGACAGAGCTGGCTACACCTTC.

The chain uses TRBV11-3 and TRBJ2-1; no clear D. The V and J ends lost 7 bases and 0 bases respectively, with 13 bases between them. CDR1 is SGHNT and CDR2 is YENEEA in the germline V gene. The CDR3 spans 15 residues. The chain's CDR3 is CASTPRPSSYNEQFF. The CDR3 DNA follows: TGTGCCAGCACCCCGAGGCCTAGCTCCTACAATGAGCAGTTCTTC.

The CDR3 region is CSVTDRLRGYTF. The CDR3 coding sequence is TGCAGCGTTACCGACAGGCTTCGTGGCTACACCTTC. J is TRBJ1-2 and V is TRBV29-1; perhaps TRBD1 as D (6 bases). V was shortened by 5 bases and J by 7 bases, with 14 bases between the two germline ends. Germline-derived CDR1 and CDR2 are SQVTM and ANQGSEA. This CDR3 region has 12 residues.

The rearrangement joins TRBV10-1 to TRBJ2-7; 7 positions agree with TRBD2. The CDR3 covers 15 residues. The germline V gene encodes CDR1 WNHNN and CDR2 SYGVQD (reference sequence). Trimming at V came to 3 bases and at J to 6 bases, leaving 11 bases not matched to a gene. The chain's CDR3 is CASSDTGLVGSEQYF. CDR3 in DNA: TGCGCCAGCAGTGATACCGGACTAGTAGGTTCCGAGCAGTACTTC.

The chain recombines TRBV7-2 with TRBJ2-4; 7 bases fit TRBD2. The CDR3 runs to 14 residues. J was trimmed by 9 bases and V by 5 bases; bases with no gene match: 10. Germline V lookup: CDR1 SGHTA, CDR2 FQGNSA. As DNA, the CDR3 is TGTGCCAGCAGCCGCATGGGGGAGGGCGGCATTCAGTACTTC. Its protein product is CASSRMGEGGIQYF.

The V call is TRBV28, the J call TRBJ2-1, with D maybe TRBD2 (6 bases). CDR1 is MDHEN, CDR2 SYDVKM, per germline. The CDR3 contains 14 residues. Trimming took off 7 bases at V and 0 bases at J, with 10 bases between the two ends. The CDR3 nucleotides are TGTGCCAGCAAGGGCGGGGACTCCTACAATGAGCAGTTCTTC. Amino acid sequence: CASKGGDSYNEQFF.

The chain joins TRBV7-8 to TRBJ2-2, with 15 bases matching TRBD2. J was trimmed by 6 bases and V by 5 bases; bases with no gene match: 7. Germline-derived CDR1 and CDR2 are SGHVS and FQNEAQ. There are 17 residues in the CDR3. The CDR3 loop reads CASSQGLAGGFAGELFF. The CDR3 DNA sequence: TGTGCCAGCAGCCAAGGACTAGCGGGAGGGTTCGCCGGGGAGCTGTTTTTT.

The chain combines TRBV10-3 with TRBJ2-3, with D hard to call. Trimming took 0 bases from V and 4 from J, leaving 8 bases between them. The CDR3 runs to 14 residues. Germline V gene sequence: CDR1 ENHRY, CDR2 SYGVKD. The CDR3 spells CAISESYSSDTQYF. The CDR3, as DNA: TGTGCCATCAGTGAGTCGTACAGTTCAGATACGCAGTATTTT.

V gene TRBV11-2 combines with J gene TRBJ1-3, with no clear D. The CDR3 spans 14 residues. The V end lost 4 bases, the J end lost 0 bases, and 7 bases lay between the germline ends. Germline V gives CDR1 SGHAT, CDR2 FQNNGV. The DNA of the CDR3 is TGTGCCAGCAGCTCTTTAGTCTCTGGAAACACCATATATTTT. It translates to CASSSLVSGNTIYF.

The rearrangement uses TRBV9 and TRBJ2-7, with D perhaps matching TRBD1 (6 bases). CDR3 length: 15 residues. Germline V CDR1 and CDR2: SGDLS, YYNGEE. Trimming left V 0 bases short and J 7 bases short, with 17 bases between. CDR3 amino acids: CASSVDSRGLREQYF. The CDR3 DNA reads as TGTGCCAGCAGCGTAGACAGCAGGGGATTGAGAGAGCAGTACTTC.

This clone has just one count. V gene TRBV27 combines with J gene TRBJ2-7; 7 bases are shared with TRBD1. Per germline, CDR1 MNHEY and CDR2 SMNVEV (reference sequence). The CDR3 has 14 residues. Trimming at V came to 6 bases and at J to 0 bases, leaving 5 bases not matched to a gene. Here the CDR3 reads CASSWQGDSYEQYF. Written as DNA, the CDR3 is TGTGCCAGCAGCTGGCAGGGGGACTCCTACGAGCAGTACTTC.

CDR3 region: CAWSVQAVAEAFF. CDR3 DNA sequence: TGTGCCTGGAGTGTACAGGCGGTGGCTGAAGCTTTCTTT. The chain links TRBV30 to TRBJ1-1; perhaps TRBD1 as D (5 bases). The CDR3 runs to 13 residues. V lost 0 bases to trimming and J lost 6 bases, with 11 bases between them. Germline loops: CDR1 GTSNPN, CDR2 SVGIG (reference sequence).

The chain links TRBV9 to TRBJ1-1; TRBD1 might be the D (6 bases). Trimming shortened V by 0 bases and J by 1 base, and 10 bases separated the two germline ends. Germline CDR1 SGDLS, CDR2 YYNGEE. The length of the CDR3 is 15 residues. CDR3 residues: CASSVEGRGNTEAFF. The CDR3 region has the DNA TGTGCCAGCAGCGTAGAGGGCAGGGGGAACACTGAAGCTTTCTTT.

The chain is built from TRBV28 and TRBJ2-7; 11 bases align to TRBD2. The germline CDR1 and CDR2 sequences are MDHEN and SYDVKM. V lost 5 bases and J lost 3; bases outside the gene matches: 6. This CDR3 region has 15 residues. CDR3 DNA sequence: TGTGCCAGCAGTACCCCCGGGACTAGCGGCTACGAGCAGTACTTC. As protein: CASSTPGTSGYEQYF. Full variable domain (outside the CDR3, taken from reference TRBV28 and TRBJ2-7): DVKVTQSSRYLVKRTGEKVFLECVQDMDHENMFWYRQDPGLGLRLIYFSYDVKMKEKGDIPEGYSVSREKKERFSLILESASTNQTSMYLCASSTPGTSGYEQYFGPGTRLTVT.

The chain is built from TRBV5-1 and TRBJ2-3; 10 bases align to TRBD2. CDR1 SGHRS and CDR2 YFSETQ come from the germline V gene. Trimming cost V 2 bases and J 0 bases; bases outside gene matches: 0. There are 15 residues in the CDR3. The chain's CDR3 is CASSFSGRSTDTQYF. The CDR3, as DNA: TGCGCCAGCAGCTTTAGCGGGAGGAGCACAGATACGCAGTATTTT.

The chain uses TRBV6-5 and TRBJ1-2; maybe TRBD1 (6 bases). Germline lookup yields CDR1 MNHEY and CDR2 SVGAGI. V was clipped by 6 bases and J by 2 bases, with 10 bases between them. The CDR3 spans 13 residues. The CDR3 DNA sequence: TGTGCCAGCAGACAGGGTCGGAACTATGGCTACACCTTC. It yields the protein CASRQGRNYGYTF.

The chain carries TRBV6-5 and TRBJ1-5, with D unclear. This CDR3 is 14 amino acids long. V was shortened by 2 bases and J by 0 bases, with 5 bases between the two germline ends. Germline CDR1 MNHEY, CDR2 SVGAGI. CDR3 sequence: CASSYGHSNQPQHF. In nucleotides, the CDR3 is TGTGCCAGCAGTTACGGCCATAGCAATCAGCCCCAGCATTTT.

With regard to this clone: A read error may account for a junction end that differs from germline. The genes are TRBV29-1 and TRBJ2-7, with 12 bases that match TRBD1. Germline loops: CDR1 SQVTM, CDR2 ANQGSEA. This CDR3 region has 12 residues. CDR3 DNA: TGCAGCGTTCCGGGACAGGGGGCAAGAAAAAACTTC. Amino acids: CSVPGQGARKNF.